This TCR beta chain appears in the sequencing data of a study of vaccination and CD4 T cells after COVID-19. Study-wide background: Median time from second vaccine dose to sampling was about 70 days (14 to 241). In culture, cells were exposed to overlapping spike peptides from SARS-CoV-2, HCoV-NL63, HCoV-OC43 and HCoV-229E. Treatment of control cultures consisted of a CEFX pool, an HIV-1 Nef pool, or no peptide.

With the Oncomine TCR Beta short-read assay, DNA from cultured CD4+ T cells was sequenced. TCRdb re-called the PCR reads through MiXCR, storing one row per CDR3 protein. The sample consists of fewer than 30,000 distinct CDR3 sequences, about 50% of them appearing once. This clonotype was found a few times. Its target is unknown. The CDR3 contains 14 residues. Germline values: CDR1 DFQATT, CDR2 SNEGSKA (reference sequence). Trimming at V came to 6 bases and at J to 7 bases, leaving 11 bases not matched to a gene. Treatment of the sample: approximately nine-day PBMC culture with coronavirus spike peptide pools or control peptides (ViraFEST assay). Cultures of PBMCs, a few million per well, were set up with approximately 10 IU/ml IL-2 and around 9.7 ug/ml peptide pools.

The receptor was derived from a human donor who received a COVID-19 vaccine. The sample here was CD4+ T cells from blood, cultured in vitro, taken before SARS-CoV-2 vaccination. This chain uses TRBV20-1 with TRBJ1-1; 10 bases agree with TRBD1. In nucleotides, the CDR3 is TGCAGTGCCGAGCATGGGACAGGGGACATTGAAGCTTTCTTT. This encodes CSAEHGTGDIEAFF.